Included here is one T cell receptor beta chain sequence, with context. Its antigen has not been determined. One base away there is no much larger clone; base qualities are not given. TCRbeta CDR3 regions were amplified from genomic DNA using the immunoSEQ Assay, a bias-controlled multiplex PCR. Concerning the study's data processing: The number of nucleated cells in each sample was estimated by amplification of reference gene primers within the assay. To quantify the absolute abundance of each unique TCRbeta CDR3 rearrangement, sequence reads were collapsed and filtered. For each sample, productive Simpson clonality was calculated as the square root of Simpson's diversity index across productive rearrangements. TCRdb carries this immuneACCESS record with in-frame sequences only. Its versions omit some clonotypes, under half of them owing to an unresolved V gene in the studies checked, with the rest unexplained. V and J calls and clone size follow that table, whereas D and trimming were derived from the DNA. The sample yields over 45,000 clones; around 79% were counted once. The biggest ten clones account for roughly 21% of the sample.

These data are taken from a study of blood T cell repertoires in COVID-19 (dated by TCRdb to the early 2020s). Broadly, across the study: Samples from collaborators originated in the United States, Italy and Spain and spanned both the acute and convalescent phases of COVID-19. Nearly every sample came with metadata listing a de-identified subject ID, COVID-19 status, age in years and sex. The prospective study material was composed of cDNA or gDNA derived from T cells, B-cell-depleted T cells, or PBMCs. A freely available public database, intended as a resource for researchers studying the immune response to SARS-CoV-2, is where the repertoires were released. Where available, HLA class I and class II types were taken from metadata supplied by the sample provider and were not determined by assay-based typing. Deeply sampled blood TCRbeta repertoires from subjects exposed to, actively infected with, or recovered from COVID-19 were included in the dataset. The samples were drawn from two sources: the first 160 participants of the ongoing ImmuneRACE study, and over 1,000 subjects contributed by 6 global collaborators.

Whole blood was collected in K2EDTA tubes by collaborating institutions according to the institutions' own protocols. For TCRbeta analysis, collaborator samples were shipped as frozen whole blood, as isolated PBMCs, or as DNA extracted from either sample type. Study-level results and caveats: Clinical and demographic metadata were provided uncurated, with the amount varying by source and participant.

The germline ends are 13 bases apart after V is trimmed by 4 bases and J by 3 bases. The CDR3 goes from the cysteine to the phenylalanine over 14 residues. Of the read, only the CDR3 DNA is kept; its 42 bases are in frame from base 1. Via the germline V gene, CDR1 is SGDLS and CDR2 YYNGEE. This clonotype originated in a human donor with active or convalescent COVID-19. The donor label of this sample is uncertain. In this chain, TRBV9 is recombined with TRBJ1-2; D gene: possibly TRBD1, on 6 matching bases. Input material: peripheral blood. The CDR3 region has the sequence CASSSGQPDYGYTF. The DNA sequence is as follows: TGTGCCAGCAGCTCTGGACAGCCCGACTATGGCTACACCTTC.